This T cell receptor beta chain was recorded in a study of shared clonotypes between healthy human individuals. This clone was detected only a few times. In the original analysis: ImmunoSEQ yielded junction-only sequences lacking quality scores, so filtering differed. Using immunoSEQ multiplex PCR, the repertoire was profiled, and TCRdb retains in-frame clones only, with some absent. V, J and clone size were drawn from that table, and D and trimming were deduced from the DNA. The sample lists about 1.1 million clones; around 77% were seen once. V gave up 5 bases and J gave up 8 bases; unmatched junction bases: 11. The CDR3 extends over 16 amino acids. The germline V gene encodes CDR1 SGHVS and CDR2 FNYEAQ.

V gene TRBV7-6 combines with J gene TRBJ2-1; TRBD2 matches at 11 bases. The sequencing input was memory CD4+ T cells from PBMCs. Indicated subset: CD45RA-negative fraction. The source is a man aged 18 to 29 in good health. Some clones in this sample may be carry-over from other donors' samples. CDR3 sequence (DNA): TGTGCCAGCAGCCCCTATAGCGGGAGGGCCTGGGATGAGCAGTTCTTC. It translates to CASSPYSGRAWDEQFF.